These 10 T cell receptor beta chains originate from one sample sequenced in a study of response to subunit inactivated influenza vaccine. TCRdb reprocessed the RT-PCR reads via MiXCR and lists one record per CDR3 protein. The repertoire includes approximately 500,000 distinct CDR3 sequences, around 13% of them detected once, and about an eighth sits in the top ten. The specimen comprised PBMCs from blood, sampled roughly 47 days after vaccination. These receptors were taken from a man aged 45-60 years who received an inactivated influenza vaccine.

This clonotype has only a few counts. The chain couples TRBV9 to TRBJ2-1; TRBD2 agrees at 8 bases. The trim removed 2 bases at V and 7 bases at J, leaving 8 bases unmatched. The CDR3 extends over 15 amino acids. The germline gives CDR1 SGDLS, CDR2 YYNGEE. The DNA of the CDR3 is TGTGCCAGCAGCGTTAATAGCGGGAACTGGAATGAGCAGTTCTTC. This translates into CASSVNSGNWNEQFF.

The chain recombines TRBV10-2 with TRBJ2-7; 8 positions match TRBD2. CDR1 is WSHSY and CDR2 is SAAADI in the germline V gene. This CDR3 contains 15 residues. J was trimmed by 0 bases and V by 6 bases; bases with no gene match: 7. CDR3 in DNA: TGCGCCAGCAGACGGGGGGGGGACCGCTCCTACGAGCAGTACTTC. Residues: CASRRGGDRSYEQYF.

The V call is TRBV6-5, the J call TRBJ2-6; TRBD1 agrees at 7 bases. This CDR3 spans 18 amino acids. The V gene end was trimmed by 0 bases and the J gene end by 0 bases; junction bases not matched to a gene: 5. CDR1 is MNHEY, CDR2 SVGAGI, per germline. CDR3 sequence: CASSYSGTEASGANVLTF. In DNA, the CDR3 is TGTGCCAGCAGTTACTCAGGGACAGAAGCCTCTGGGGCCAACGTCCTGACTTTC.

The gene calls are TRBV11-2 and TRBJ2-1; 9 nucleotides agree with TRBD1. V gave up 5 bases and J gave up 12 bases; unmatched junction bases: 8. Germline values: CDR1 SGHAT, CDR2 FQNNGV. There are 13 residues in the CDR3. The CDR3 sequence is CASSPTQGARQFF. CDR3 sequence (DNA): TGTGCCAGCAGCCCCACACAGGGGGCGAGGCAGTTCTTC.

This chain connects TRBV20-1 to TRBJ1-2, with unresolved D. CDR3 length: 11 amino acids. Germline CDR1 DFQATT, CDR2 SNEGSKA (reference sequence). Between the trimmed V and J ends, which lost 3 bases and 8 bases, there was a span of 10 bases. The CDR3 is CSASLAEGYTF. CDR3 nucleotides: TGCAGTGCTAGTCTTGCGGAGGGCTACACCTTC.

This clonotype was seen at least ten times. This chain links TRBV7-8 with TRBJ2-1, with 8 bases that match TRBD2. V lost 6 bases and J lost 5; bases outside the gene matches: 3. There are 13 residues in the CDR3. Germline V gene data show CDR1 as SGHVS and CDR2 as FQNEAQ. Here the CDR3 reads CASRAGVNNEQFF. The CDR3 nucleotides are TGTGCCAGCAGAGCGGGGGTTAACAATGAGCAGTTCTTC. Supplemented by reference TRBV7-8 and TRBJ2-1, the full variable domain reads GAGVSQSPRYKVAKRGQDVALRCDPISGHVSLFWYQQALGQGPEFLTYFQNEAQLDKSGLPSDRFFAERPEGSVSTLKIQRTQQEDSAVYLCASRAGVNNEQFFGPGTRLTVL.

V gene TRBV11-2 combines with J gene TRBJ1-4; D is possibly TRBD1 (5 bases). Germline CDR1 reads SGHAT; CDR2 reads FQNNGV. V gave up 5 bases and J gave up 0 bases, with 13 bases separating them. The CDR3 runs 16 residues. CDR3 residues: CASSAATETTNEKLFF. CDR3 sequence (DNA): TGTGCCAGCAGCGCGGCGACAGAAACAACTAATGAAAAACTGTTTTTT.

V and J are TRBV6-5 and TRBJ2-4; perhaps D is TRBD1 or TRBD2 (5 bases each). CDR3 size: 15 residues. The germline V gene encodes CDR1 MNHEY and CDR2 SVGAGI. The V end lost 4 bases, the J end lost 0 bases, and 10 bases lay between the germline ends. The CDR3 region has the DNA TGTGCCAGCAGTTGGGACCCCGGAGCCAAAAACATTCAGTACTTC. Translated, it gives CASSWDPGAKNIQYF.

This clonotype was counted between two and nine times. The CDR3 coding sequence is TGCAGTGCTAGAGAGGGAATCTTACTAGCGTACCAAGAGACCCAGTACTTC. This translates into CSAREGILLAYQETQYF. The V gene is TRBV20-1, the J gene TRBJ2-5; 7 bases line up with TRBD2. The CDR3 extends over 17 amino acids. After removal of 0 bases from V and 0 bases from J, the junction contained 10 bases not matched to a gene. Germline CDR1 reads DFQATT; CDR2 reads SNEGSKA (reference sequence).

This clonotype was seen a few times. The chain is built from TRBV20-1 and TRBJ1-2, with D tentatively TRBD1 (5 bases). Between the trimmed V and J ends, which lost 6 bases and 6 bases, there was a span of 14 bases. The CDR3 runs 12 residues. Germline assignment: CDR1 DFQATT and CDR2 SNEGSKA (reference sequence). The CDR3 protein is CSARWGVNGYTF. The CDR3 DNA reads TGCAGTGCCAGATGGGGGGTTAATGGCTACACCTTC.